This TCR beta chain was retrieved from a study of T cell repertoires in aging, cancer and after chemotherapy. In the study overall: Repeat sampling of healthy donors over several months to years showed clear clonal overlap.

Study-wide points: Compared with age-matched healthy donors, untreated hematological or solid cancer patients showed higher blood TCR clonality. In cancer patients, declining TCR diversity with age involved lost richness and lost evenness. These repertoire data do not allow conclusions about immunological memory after chemotherapy.

Trimming cost V 5 bases and J 5 bases, with 8 bases left between them. This CDR3 is built from 12 residues. The germline CDR1 and CDR2 sequences are MNHEY and SVGAGI. Rearranged V-D-J TRB sequences were amplified with a mixed TRB-A/B primer pool. TCRdb re-called the multiplex PCR reads with MiXCR, one entry per CDR3 protein. The data hold approximately 13,000 distinct CDR3 sequences, with roughly a quarter observed a single time. This clonotype rates as medium-sized (0.01 to 0.1%). Its target is unknown. TCR beta rearrangements were amplified from peripheral blood genomic DNA. The sequencing input was blood. The V and J genes are TRBV6-5 and TRBJ2-3; tentative D call: TRBD2 (5 bases). The TCR originated in a human donor in good health. The DNA for the CDR3 is TGTGCCAGCAGTCCTGGAGGAGATACGCAGTATTTT. Residues: CASSPGGDTQYF.